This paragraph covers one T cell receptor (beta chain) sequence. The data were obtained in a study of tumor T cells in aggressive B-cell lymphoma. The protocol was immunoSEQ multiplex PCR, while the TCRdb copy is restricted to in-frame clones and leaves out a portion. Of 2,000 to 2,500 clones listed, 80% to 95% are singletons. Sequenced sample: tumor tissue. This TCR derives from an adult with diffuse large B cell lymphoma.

CDR3 coding DNA: TGTGCCAGCAGTTACTCTCGCGGGAGTGGAGAGACCCAGTACTTC. Translating it yields CASSYSRGSGETQYF. The V call is TRBV6-5, the J call TRBJ2-5, with TRBD2 identical over 7 bases. V lost 0 bases to trimming and J lost 4 bases; unmatched junction nucleotides: 5. The CDR3 has 15 amino acids. The germline gives CDR1 MNHEY, CDR2 SVGAGI.